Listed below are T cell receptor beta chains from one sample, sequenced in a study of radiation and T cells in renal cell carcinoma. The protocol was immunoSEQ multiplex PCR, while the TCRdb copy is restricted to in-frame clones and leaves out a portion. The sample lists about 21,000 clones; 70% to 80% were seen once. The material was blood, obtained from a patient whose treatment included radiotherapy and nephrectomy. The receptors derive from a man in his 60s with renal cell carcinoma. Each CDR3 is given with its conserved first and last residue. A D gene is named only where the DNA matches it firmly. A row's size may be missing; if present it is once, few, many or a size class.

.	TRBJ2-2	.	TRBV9	CASSVTSGGSGGELFF
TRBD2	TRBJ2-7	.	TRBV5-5	CASSRGLAGVNKGLEQYF
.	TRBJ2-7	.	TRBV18	CASSRAATYEQYF
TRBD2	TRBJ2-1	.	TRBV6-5	CASSYPGLAGAEQFF
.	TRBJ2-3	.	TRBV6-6	CASSPDYMRTQYF
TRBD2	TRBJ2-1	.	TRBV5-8	CASSLGLAGVNYEQFF
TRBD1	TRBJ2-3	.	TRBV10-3	CAIRPTTGGEVDTQYF
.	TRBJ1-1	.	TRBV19	CASSIQRTTEAFF
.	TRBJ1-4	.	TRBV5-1	CASSPQGMVANEKLFF
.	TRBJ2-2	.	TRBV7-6	CASSAYQGGNTGELFF
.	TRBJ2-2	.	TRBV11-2	CASSFDTGELFF
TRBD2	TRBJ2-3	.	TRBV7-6	CASSPLAGGVVDTQYF
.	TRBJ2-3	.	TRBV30	CACLRGPDTQYF
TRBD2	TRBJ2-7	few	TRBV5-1	CASSLTGGPYEQYF
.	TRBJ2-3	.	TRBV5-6	CASSFKGRGQGRTDTQYF
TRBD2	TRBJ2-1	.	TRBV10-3	CATHPSGDYNEQFF
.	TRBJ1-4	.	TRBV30	CAWNLLPGAGNEKLFF
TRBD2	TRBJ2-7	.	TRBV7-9	CASAPWGGSSSYEQYF
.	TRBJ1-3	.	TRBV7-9	CASSRFGASGNTIYF
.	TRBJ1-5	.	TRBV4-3	CASSQDPHAGQPQHF
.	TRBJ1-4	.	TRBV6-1	CASSEWGSNEKLFF
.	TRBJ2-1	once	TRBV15	CATSRELSSESSYNEQFF
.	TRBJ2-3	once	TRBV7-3	CASSLRWGDPNRAPDTQYF
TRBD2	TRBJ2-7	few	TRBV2	CASAIGTSGNYEQYF
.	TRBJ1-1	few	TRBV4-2	CASSQEEGRTEAFF
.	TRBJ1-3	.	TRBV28	CASSLQRSGNTIYF
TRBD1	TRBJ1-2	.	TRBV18	CASSPGEQGAEGYTF
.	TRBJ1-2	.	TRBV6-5	CASSYFTGPRAGYTF
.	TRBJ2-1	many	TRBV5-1	CASSLQSSYNEQFF
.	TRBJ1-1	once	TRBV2	CASTKRLYAEAFF
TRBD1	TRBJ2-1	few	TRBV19	CASSKGNPGQISYNEQFF
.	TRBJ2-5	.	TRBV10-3	CAISESEETQYF
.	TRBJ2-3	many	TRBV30	CACGAEPALYTQYF